These 26 T cell receptor beta chains came from one sample sequenced in a study of T cells in Graves' hyperthyroidism and ophthalmopathy. RNA transcripts provided the source from which TCR beta CDR3 regions were amplified. TCR CDR3 underwent first-round RT-PCR with the HTBI primer set. From the multiplex PCR reads, TCRdb called clonotypes with MiXCR, one entry per CDR3 protein. The sample holds around 540,000 distinct CDR3 sequences, 46% seen once. What was sequenced was peripheral blood or thyroid tissue (not recorded which). Receptors originate from a woman between 18 and 30 years old with Graves' hyperthyroidism.

This sequence joins TRBV20-1 and TRBJ1-5; D is unresolved. CDR1 is DFQATT, CDR2 SNEGSKA, per germline (reference sequence). The length of the CDR3 is 16 residues. Trimming left V 6 bases short and J 0 bases short, with 18 bases between. The DNA of the CDR3 is TGCAGTGCCAAGGAGGGAACAGCTTATAGCAATCAGCCCCAGCATTTT. Protein product: CSAKEGTAYSNQPQHF.

The chain employs TRBV6-5 and TRBJ2-7; 8 nucleotides align to TRBD1. Germline CDR1 reads MNHEY; CDR2 reads SVGAGI. Trimming removed 1 base from V and 4 bases from J; junction bases left unmatched: 6. CDR3 length: 15 amino acids. The CDR3 DNA reads as TGTGCCAGCAGTTACTTGGGAGGACAGGGTTACGAGCAGTACTTC. Amino acids: CASSYLGGQGYEQYF.

Note on this clonotype: The junction does not match germline at one end; this may be a read error. The chain has TRBV6-5 and TRBJ1-5, with D possibly matching TRBD1 (5 bases). Germline CDR1 and CDR2: MNHEY and SVGAGI. The CDR3 has 15 residues. CDR3 sequence: CASSNSGRGNQPQHF. In nucleotides, the CDR3 is TGTGCCAGCAGTAACTCAGGGCGTGGCAATCAGCCCCAGCATTTT.

This chain links TRBV7-2 with TRBJ2-2; 9 nucleotides agree with TRBD2. CDR1 SGHTA and CDR2 FQGNSA come from the germline V gene. The CDR3 loop spans 17 amino acids. J lost 0 bases, V lost 10 bases, and 12 bases had no gene match. The DNA of the CDR3 is TGTGCCACCACCCAGAGACTAGCGGAACCGAACACCGGGGAGCTGTTTTTT. It codes for CATTQRLAEPNTGELFF.

The chain combines TRBV29-1 with TRBJ2-3; the D gene is possibly TRBD2 (7 bases). The CDR3 spans 14 residues. Trimming took 6 bases from V and 4 from J, leaving 17 bases between them. Germline CDR1 SQVTM, CDR2 ANQGSEA. The CDR3 is CSVGGAWGPDTQYF. The CDR3 DNA reads TGCAGCGTGGGAGGGGCCTGGGGGCCAGATACGCAGTATTTT.

The chain has TRBV25-1 and TRBJ1-2; the match to TRBD1 covers 8 bases. CDR3 length equals 15 residues. Germline assignment: CDR1 MGHDK and CDR2 SYGVNS. CDR3 sequence: CARDRYRGLRIGYTF. The CDR3 DNA sequence: TGTGCTAGAGATCGGTACAGGGGGTTGAGGATAGGCTACACCTTC.

The gene calls are TRBV15 and TRBJ2-5; 9 positions agree with TRBD1. This CDR3 has 17 residues. Trimming cost V 5 bases and J 4 bases; bases outside gene matches: 14. Germline CDR1 reads LNHNV; CDR2 reads YYDKDF (reference sequence). CDR3 sequence (DNA): TGTGCCACCAGCTCAAGTTCCGGGACAGGGAGAATAGAGACCCAGTACTTC. Protein sequence: CATSSSSGTGRIETQYF. Using reference TRBV15 and TRBJ2-5 for the parts outside the CDR3, the full variable domain is DAMVIQNPRYQVTQFGKPVTLSCSQTLNHNVMYWYQQKSSQAPKLLFHYYDKDFNNEADTPDNFQSRRPNTSFCFLDIRSPGLGDTAMYLCATSSSSGTGRIETQYFGPGTRLLVL.

The chain couples TRBV7-9 to TRBJ1-2, with unresolved D. V lost 5 bases and J 4 bases, leaving 11 bases between the germline ends. The CDR3 extends over 13 amino acids. Germline V gives CDR1 SEHNR, CDR2 FQNEAQ (reference sequence). CDR3 residues: CASSQEQFYGYTF. In nucleotides, the CDR3 is TGTGCCAGCAGCCAAGAACAGTTCTATGGCTACACCTTC.

The chain uses TRBV25-1 and TRBJ2-5, with no clear D. Germline V gene lookup returns CDR1 MGHDK and CDR2 SYGVNS. CDR3 length equals 14 residues. The V and J ends lost 10 bases and 5 bases respectively, with 20 bases between them. This CDR3 reads CATPRIRRWETQYF. The CDR3 DNA reads as TGTGCCACCCCAAGGATTCGGCGTTGGGAGACCCAGTACTTC. Full variable domain (missing parts from reference TRBV25-1 and TRBJ2-5): EADIYQTPRYLVIGTGKKITLECSQTMGHDKMYWYQQDPGMELHLIHYSYGVNSTEKGDLSSESTVSRIRTEHFPLTLESARPSHTSQYLCATPRIRRWETQYFGPGTRLLVL.

The chain combines TRBV9 with TRBJ1-3; the D gene is possibly TRBD1 (6 bases). With 5 bases removed from V and 0 bases from J, the gap between germline ends came to 9 bases. CDR3 length: 14 residues. Germline V gene data show CDR1 as SGDLS and CDR2 as YYNGEE. CDR3 loop: CASRRQASGNTIYF. The CDR3 DNA is TGTGCCAGCAGAAGACAGGCCTCTGGAAACACCATATATTTT.

The chain has TRBV7-9 and TRBJ2-2, with D maybe TRBD2 (6 bases). Germline V lookup: CDR1 SEHNR, CDR2 FQNEAQ (reference sequence). The CDR3 has 16 residues. V was clipped by 5 bases and J by 3 bases, with 16 bases between them. The CDR3 DNA is TGTGCCAGCAGCCTCCCGATGGGAGGAGACACCGGGGAGCTGTTTTTT. This sequence encodes CASSLPMGGDTGELFF.

This clonotype was recorded only once. CDR3 bases: TGTGCTAGTGGTTTGAGGACCAATCAGCCCCAGCATTTT. Its translation: CASGLRTNQPQHF. This rearrangement joins TRBV12-5 to TRBJ1-5; D gene unclear. Germline V CDR1 and CDR2: LGHNT, FRNRAP. There are 13 residues in the CDR3. Trimming removed 2 bases from V and 3 bases from J, with 5 bases in between.

This clonotype was picked up one time. The chain combines TRBV10-2 with TRBJ2-7; 7 bases map to TRBD2. CDR3 length: 17 amino acids. V was pared by 3 bases and J by 2 bases, with 13 bases of the junction left unmatched. Germline V gives CDR1 WSHSY, CDR2 SAAADI. The CDR3 DNA reads as TGCGCCAGCAGTGACCCTCCTAGCGGAGATCCCCCCTACGAGCAGTACTTC. The encoded protein is CASSDPPSGDPPYEQYF.

The chain employs TRBV25-1 and TRBJ1-5; the D is unclear. Germline CDR1 and CDR2: MGHDK and SYGVNS. The ends were cut back, 4 bases at V and 7 bases at J, with 8 bases in the middle. The length of the CDR3 is 12 residues. The CDR3 loop is CASSGGEQPQHF. The CDR3 DNA is TGTGCCAGCAGTGGGGGTGAACAGCCCCAGCATTTT.

Many counts were recorded for this clonotype. The rearrangement joins TRBV2 to TRBJ1-5; D ambiguous. Germline assignment: CDR1 SNHLY and CDR2 FYNNEI. V was clipped by 7 bases and J by 5 bases, with 15 bases between them. The CDR3 has 14 residues. CDR3 sequence (DNA): TGTGCCAGCACCCCGTGGAGTGAGCATCAGCCCCAGCATTTT. Protein sequence: CASTPWSEHQPQHF.

A word on this clonotype: One junction end does not reproduce the germline sequence, and a read error may be involved. This sequence joins TRBV5-1 and TRBJ2-5, with 7 bases aligning to TRBD1. CDR3 size: 14 residues. The germline gives CDR1 SGHRS, CDR2 YFSETQ. The DNA of the CDR3 is TGCGCCAGCAGCTTCCGGACAGGCACAGATACGCAGTATTTC. Translation gives CASSFRTGTDTQYF.

The chain couples TRBV19 to TRBJ1-1, with D perhaps matching TRBD1 (5 bases). This CDR3 is 13 amino acids long. The germline gives CDR1 LNHDA, CDR2 SQIVND (reference sequence). V lost 1 base, J lost 12 bases, and 15 bases lay in between. CDR3 sequence reads: CASSIAKGQETFF. The CDR3 region has the DNA TGTGCCAGTAGTATAGCGAAGGGGCAGGAAACTTTCTTT.

The V gene is TRBV5-4, the J gene TRBJ2-3; 9 nucleotides agree with TRBD2. Per the germline V gene, CDR1 is SGHNT and CDR2 is YYREEE (reference sequence). The CDR3 contains 17 residues. V was clipped by 9 bases and J by 4 bases; unmatched bases: 18. The CDR3 DNA reads as TGTGCCACCAGTGATGCGGGAGGGTTGTTACGCGCAGATACGCAGTATTTT. Translated: CATSDAGGLLRADTQYF.

This clonotype came up many times. The chain employs TRBV29-1 and TRBJ2-5; tentatively, D is TRBD2 (5 bases). This CDR3 has 12 residues. Trimming took off 2 bases at V and 2 bases at J, with 6 bases between the two ends. Looked up from germline, CDR1 is SQVTM and CDR2 is ANQGSEA. CDR3 residues: CSVELAQETQYF. The CDR3 DNA sequence: TGCAGCGTTGAATTAGCGCAAGAGACCCAGTACTTC.

The gene calls are TRBV20-1 and TRBJ2-7; no clear D gene. Trimming took 0 bases from V and 0 from J, leaving 6 bases between them. Germline CDR1 is DFQATT and CDR2 is SNEGSKA (reference sequence). The CDR3 runs to 13 residues. The CDR3 loop reads CSAREQSSYEQYF. CDR3 sequence (DNA): TGCAGTGCTAGAGAACAGAGCTCCTACGAGCAGTACTTC.

In this sample, this clonotype turned up a few times. The chain links TRBV29-1 to TRBJ2-5; 10 bases are shared with TRBD1. Germline assignment: CDR1 SQVTM and CDR2 ANQGSEA. The CDR3 is made up of 13 amino acids. J gave up 3 bases and V 7 bases, and 5 bases lay outside the gene matches. The CDR3 region has the DNA TGCAGCGCAGCCGGGACAGGGGAAGAGACCCAGTACTTC. Translating gives CSAAGTGEETQYF.

The V and J genes are TRBV5-4 and TRBJ2-2; the match to TRBD2 covers 7 bases. The CDR3 runs 14 residues. Trimming at V came to 5 bases and at J to 7 bases, leaving 8 bases not matched to a gene. Germline CDR1 reads SGHNT; CDR2 reads YYREEE (reference sequence). This CDR3 reads CASRTSFGVGELFF. DNA for the CDR3: TGTGCCAGCAGGACTAGCTTCGGCGTCGGGGAGCTGTTTTTT.

This chain joins TRBV15 and TRBJ2-6, with D tentatively TRBD1 or TRBD2 (5 bases each). This CDR3 spans 16 amino acids. The V end was cut by 5 bases, the J end by 2 bases, with 13 bases between. Germline CDR1 reads LNHNV; CDR2 reads YYDKDF (reference sequence). The DNA of the CDR3 is TGTGCCACCAGCGGACACGGGGCGGCTGGGGCCAACGTCCTGACTTTC. It codes for CATSGHGAAGANVLTF.

This clonotype was detected many times. V is TRBV7-8 and J is TRBJ1-4; D remains ambiguous. Germline assignment: CDR1 SGHVS and CDR2 FQNEAQ. CDR3 size: 12 residues. V gave up 3 bases and J gave up 7 bases, with 6 bases separating them. The CDR3 region is CASSLGVEKLFF. The CDR3 nucleotides are TGTGCCAGCAGCTTGGGAGTTGAAAAACTGTTTTTT.

This clonotype was detected many times. V usage is TRBV10-3 and J usage is TRBJ1-3; TRBD1 is a possible D gene (6 bases). Germline V CDR1 and CDR2: ENHRY, SYGVKD. V was clipped by 8 bases and J by 3 bases, with 17 bases between them. This CDR3 is built from 15 residues. For the CDR3, the DNA is TGTGCCATCTCGGCCGGGACACGCTATGGAAACACCATATATTTT. The encoded protein is CAISAGTRYGNTIYF.

In its sample, this clonotype was seen a few times. CDR3: CASRGTGNTGELFF. Written as DNA, the CDR3 is TGTGCCAGCAGGGGGACAGGGAACACCGGGGAGCTGTTTTTT. The V call is TRBV6-1, the J call TRBJ2-2; TRBD1 agrees at 8 bases. The J segment lost 1 base and the V segment lost 6 bases, leaving 1 base of the junction unmatched. The length of the CDR3 is 14 residues. Germline assignment: CDR1 MNHNS and CDR2 SASEGT.